The count of the clone carrying this T cell receptor beta chain is one. The germline V gene has CDR1 SNHLY and CDR2 FYNNEI. Trimming at V came to 1 base and at J to 5 bases, leaving 0 bases not matched to a gene. The CDR3 consists of 14 residues. This sample was included in a study of blood T cell repertoires in COVID-19. Looking at the study overall: The United States, Italy and Spain provided the acute and convalescent COVID-19 samples. Nucleic acid was either cDNA or gDNA, and it came from T cells, B-cell-depleted T cells, or PBMCs.

Original processing methods: Using reference gene primer amplification, nucleated cell counts were estimated. The repertoire was sequenced with immunoSEQ multiplex PCR; TCRdb's copy has only in-frame clones and lacks some. D and trimming come from the DNA, and the V and J calls and clone size come from that table. The sample has 40,000 to 45,000 clones; around nine tenths are singletons. The receptor was derived from a human donor in a cohort sampled during active COVID-19. This chain links TRBV2 with TRBJ2-4; TRBD1 agrees at 9 bases. The sample was peripheral blood. This chain's CDR3 is CASSEGTGENIQYF. The CDR3 DNA reads as TGTGCCAGCAGTGAAGGGACAGGGGAAAACATTCAGTACTTC. Full variable domain (remainder filled in from reference TRBV2 and TRBJ2-4): EPEVTQTPSHQVTQMGQEVILRCVPISNHLYFYWYRQILGQKVEFLVSFYNNEISEKSEIFDDQFSVERPDGSNFTLKIRSTKLEDSAMYFCASSEGTGENIQYFGAGTRLSVL.